The source of this T cell receptor beta chain is a study of human thymus T cells. Study-level findings and limits: Among thymic and blood repertoires, usage of V and J genes appeared biased.

The CDR3 totals 13 residues. CDR1 is SGHRS and CDR2 is YFSETQ in the germline V gene. The V gene lost 0 bases and the J gene lost 3 bases, with 7 bases spanning the gap. Comments on this clone: Antigen: not known.

Infants served as donors; they were healthy and Finnish and were having corrective surgery for congenital heart defects. During surgery, about 0.5-1 mL peripheral blood was drawn from four of eight donors. Repertoires were generated with immunoSEQ multiplex PCR, while TCRdb's copy carries only in-frame clones and drops some. The sample shows 45,000 to 50,000 clones, approximately 95% of them seen only once. The sample consisted of blood. This receptor was identified in a girl in the first two years of life with a congenital heart defect but otherwise immunologically healthy. The chain recombines TRBV5-1 with TRBJ2-7; D gene uncertain. CDR3 sequence (DNA): TGCGCCAGCAGCTTGGGTGGTCGCTACGAGCAGTACTTC. Protein product: CASSLGGRYEQYF.